This entry lists 10 T cell receptor beta chains sequenced from one sample in a study of cytomegalovirus exposure and HLA in healthy donors. Use of 60 Vbeta and 13 Jbeta primers characterized the PCR. The assay was immunoSEQ multiplex PCR, and TCRdb's table has in-frame clones only and misses some. The sample has some 48,000 clones, and its top ten clones hold 2.1%. Sequenced sample: PBMCs. These receptors came from a woman between 35 and 50 years old in good health and CMV-seronegative.

The rearrangement joins TRBV29-1 to TRBJ2-2; 9 bases agree with TRBD1. Germline V gene sequence: CDR1 SQVTM, CDR2 ANQGSEA. This CDR3 comprises 14 residues. The V segment lost 7 bases and the J segment 3 bases; nucleotides outside the gene matches: 6. The CDR3 region has the DNA TGCAGCGCCGCCGGGACAGGGCACACCGGGGAGCTGTTTTTT. Residues: CSAAGTGHTGELFF.

V is TRBV7-3 and J is TRBJ1-2, with TRBD1 identical over 7 bases. V dropped 5 bases and J dropped 6; count of bases not matched to a gene: 9. The CDR3 consists of 14 residues. CDR1 is SGHTA and CDR2 is FQGTGA in the germline V gene. CDR3 region: CASSPGTAEHGYTF. Here the CDR3 DNA reads TGTGCCAGCAGCCCCGGGACAGCGGAGCATGGCTACACCTTC.

The chain is built from TRBV15 and TRBJ2-3; TRBD2 matches at 8 bases. Germline CDR1 LNHNV, CDR2 YYDKDF (reference sequence). The CDR3 is 16 amino acids. The V and J ends lost 0 bases and 6 bases, in that order; junction bases with no gene match: 8. The CDR3: CATSRDRGSGKDTQYF. The CDR3 DNA reads as TGTGCCACCAGCAGAGATCGGGGTAGCGGGAAGGATACGCAGTATTTT. The whole variable domain, filled in from reference TRBV15 and TRBJ2-3, reads DAMVIQNPRYQVTQFGKPVTLSCSQTLNHNVMYWYQQKSSQAPKLLFHYYDKDFNNEADTPDNFQSRRPNTSFCFLDIRSPGLGDTAMYLCATSRDRGSGKDTQYFGPGTRLTVL.

The CDR3 coding sequence is TGCGCCAGCAGCCAGCAGGGGCGCGAGCAGTACTTC. It encodes CASSQQGREQYF. This rearrangement joins TRBV5-1 to TRBJ2-7; D might be TRBD1 (6 bases). Trimming stripped 4 bases from V and 6 bases from J, with 11 bases between. Germline CDR1 and CDR2: SGHRS and YFSETQ. This CDR3 is 12 amino acids long.

The V and J genes are TRBV4-2 and TRBJ2-5; weak D call: TRBD2 (6 bases). CDR1 is LGHNA and CDR2 is YNFKEQ in the germline V gene. Trimming took 1 base from V and 1 from J, leaving 13 bases between them. The CDR3 extends over 16 amino acids. For the CDR3, the DNA is TGTGCCAGCAGCCAAGTCCGTCCCGGGGGCCAAGAGACCCAGTACTTC. Translated, it gives CASSQVRPGGQETQYF.

The CDR3 loop reads CAISESDRGPFETQYF. The CDR3 coding sequence is TGTGCCATCAGTGAGTCCGACAGGGGGCCGTTCGAGACCCAGTACTTC. The chain joins TRBV10-3 to TRBJ2-5; TRBD1 matches at 10 bases. The CDR3 loop spans 16 amino acids. V was clipped by 0 bases and J by 5 bases; unmatched bases: 6. CDR1 and CDR2 from the germline V gene are ENHRY and SYGVKD.

The chain recombines TRBV5-8 with TRBJ2-1; TRBD2 matches 8 bases. V was clipped by 4 bases and J by 10 bases; unmatched bases: 10. The CDR3 is 14 residues long. Germline values: CDR1 SGHTS, CDR2 YDEGEE. The CDR3 loop is CASSTRTSSREQFF. CDR3 DNA sequence: TGTGCCAGCAGCACCCGGACTAGCTCCAGGGAGCAGTTCTTC.

The V call is TRBV30, the J call TRBJ1-1; unclear D gene. The V end lost 0 bases, the J end lost 0 bases, and 8 bases lay between the germline ends. The germline gives CDR1 GTSNPN, CDR2 SVGIG (reference sequence). This CDR3 has 14 residues. The CDR3 sequence: CAWSVTGLNTEAFF. CDR3 coding DNA: TGTGCCTGGAGTGTAACGGGTTTGAACACTGAAGCTTTCTTT.

The chain couples TRBV6-5 to TRBJ2-6, with 8 bases that match TRBD1. Trimming removed 6 bases from V and 3 bases from J; junction bases left unmatched: 4. Germline V gives CDR1 MNHEY, CDR2 SVGAGI. The CDR3 is 15 amino acids. The CDR3 region has the DNA TGTGCCAGCAGCGACAGGGGCGGTGGGGCCAACGTCCTGACTTTC. As protein: CASSDRGGGANVLTF.

V is TRBV6-7 and J is TRBJ2-7; 7 nucleotides line up with TRBD2. TRBV6-7 is designated an ORF whose function remains uncertain. The CDR3 covers 15 residues. Trimming at V came to 2 bases and at J to 1 base, leaving 5 bases not matched to a gene. The CDR3: CASSYRLADSYEQYF. The CDR3 nucleotides read TGTGCCAGCAGTTACCGGCTAGCGGATTCCTACGAGCAGTACTTC.